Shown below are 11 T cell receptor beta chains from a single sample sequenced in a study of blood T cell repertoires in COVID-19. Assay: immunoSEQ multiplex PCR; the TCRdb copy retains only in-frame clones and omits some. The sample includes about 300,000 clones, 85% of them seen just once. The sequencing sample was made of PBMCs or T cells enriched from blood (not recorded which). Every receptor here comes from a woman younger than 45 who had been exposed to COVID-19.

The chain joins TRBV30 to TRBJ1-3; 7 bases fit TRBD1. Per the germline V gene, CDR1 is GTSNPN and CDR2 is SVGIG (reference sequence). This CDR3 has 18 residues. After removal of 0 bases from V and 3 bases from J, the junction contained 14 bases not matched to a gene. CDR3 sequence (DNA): TGTGCCTGGAGTGTGGGCGACAGGGTATTCAAATATGGAAACACCATATATTTT. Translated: CAWSVGDRVFKYGNTIYF.

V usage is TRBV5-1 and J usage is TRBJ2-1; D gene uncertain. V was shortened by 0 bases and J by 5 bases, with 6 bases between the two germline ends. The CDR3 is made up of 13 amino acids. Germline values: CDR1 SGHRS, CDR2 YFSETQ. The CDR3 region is CASSLDANNEQFF. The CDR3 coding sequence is TGCGCCAGCAGCTTGGACGCGAACAATGAGCAGTTCTTC. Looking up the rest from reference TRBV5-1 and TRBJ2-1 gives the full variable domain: KAGVTQTPRYLIKTRGQQVTLSCSPISGHRSVSWYQQTPGQGLQFLFEYFSETQRNKGNFPGRFSGRQFSNSRSEMNVSTLELGDSALYLCASSLDANNEQFFGPGTRLTVL.

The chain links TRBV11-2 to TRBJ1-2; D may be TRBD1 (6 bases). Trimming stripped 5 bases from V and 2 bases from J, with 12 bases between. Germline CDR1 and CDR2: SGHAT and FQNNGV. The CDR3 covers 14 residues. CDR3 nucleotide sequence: TGTGCCAGCAGCCAGGACAGAAAGAACTATGGCTACACCTTC. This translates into CASSQDRKNYGYTF.

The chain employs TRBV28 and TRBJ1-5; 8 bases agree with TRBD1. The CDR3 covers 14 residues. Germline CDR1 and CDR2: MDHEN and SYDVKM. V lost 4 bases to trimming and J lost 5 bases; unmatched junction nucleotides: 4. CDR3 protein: CASSYTGGYQPQHF. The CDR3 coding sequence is TGTGCCAGCAGTTATACAGGGGGATATCAGCCCCAGCATTTT.

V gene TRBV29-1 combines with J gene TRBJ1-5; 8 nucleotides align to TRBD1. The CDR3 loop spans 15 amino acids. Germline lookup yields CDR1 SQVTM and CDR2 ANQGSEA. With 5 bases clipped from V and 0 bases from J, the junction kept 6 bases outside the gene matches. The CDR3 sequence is CSVLTGGDSNQPQHF. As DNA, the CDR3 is TGCAGCGTTTTAACAGGGGGGGATAGCAATCAGCCCCAGCATTTT.

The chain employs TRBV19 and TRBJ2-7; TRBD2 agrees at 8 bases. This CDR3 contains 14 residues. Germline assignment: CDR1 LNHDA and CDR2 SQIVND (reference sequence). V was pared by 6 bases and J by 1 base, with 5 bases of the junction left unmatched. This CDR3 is CASSWTSFSYEQYF. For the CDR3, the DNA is TGTGCCAGTAGCTGGACTAGCTTTTCCTACGAGCAGTACTTC.

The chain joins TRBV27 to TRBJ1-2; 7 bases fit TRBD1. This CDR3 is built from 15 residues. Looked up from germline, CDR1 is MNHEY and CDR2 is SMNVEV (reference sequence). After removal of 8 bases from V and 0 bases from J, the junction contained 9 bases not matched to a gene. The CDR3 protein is CASATGVPPNYGYTF. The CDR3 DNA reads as TGTGCCAGCGCCACAGGGGTCCCTCCTAACTATGGCTACACCTTC.

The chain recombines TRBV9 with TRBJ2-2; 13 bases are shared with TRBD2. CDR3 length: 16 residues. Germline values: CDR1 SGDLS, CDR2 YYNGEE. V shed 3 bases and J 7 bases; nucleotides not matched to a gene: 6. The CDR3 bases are TGTGCCAGCAGCGGGGGACTAGCGGGAAACGTCGGGGAGCTGTTTTTT. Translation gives CASSGGLAGNVGELFF.

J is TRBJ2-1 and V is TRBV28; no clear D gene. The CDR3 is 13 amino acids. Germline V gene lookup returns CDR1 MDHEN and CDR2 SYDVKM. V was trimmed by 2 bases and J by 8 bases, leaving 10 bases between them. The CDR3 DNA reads TGTGCCAGCAGTTTAGATCCTAGGTATGAGCAGTTCTTC. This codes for CASSLDPRYEQFF.

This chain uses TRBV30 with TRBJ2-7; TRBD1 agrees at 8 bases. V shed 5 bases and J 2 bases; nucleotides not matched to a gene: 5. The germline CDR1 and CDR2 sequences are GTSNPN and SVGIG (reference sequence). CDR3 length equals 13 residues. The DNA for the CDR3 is TGTGCCTGGGAGACAGGGGATACCTACGAGCAGTACTTC. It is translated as CAWETGDTYEQYF.

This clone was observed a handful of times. CDR3 in amino acids: CAWKDREAKNIQYF. The CDR3, as DNA: TGTGCCTGGAAGGACAGGGAAGCCAAAAACATTCAGTACTTC. J is TRBJ2-4 and V is TRBV30, with 8 bases that match TRBD1. This CDR3 has 14 residues. Germline V gene sequence: CDR1 GTSNPN, CDR2 SVGIG (reference sequence). V shed 4 bases and J 0 bases; nucleotides not matched to a gene: 2.